The clone carrying this T cell receptor beta chain was detected ten times or more. What it recognizes is unknown. MiXCR, run by TCRdb on the RT-PCR reads, gives a single entry per CDR3 protein. Here the sample spans about 500,000 distinct CDR3 sequences, more than 15% being singletons. This specimen belongs to a study of response to subunit inactivated influenza vaccine. Findings of the study overall: The study's authors posited that every seasonal influenza vaccination enlists few new T cells.

Sequenced material: CD4+ T cells sorted from PBMCs, taken around 25 months after vaccination. The TCR sequence derives from a man between 50 and 69 years old who received an inactivated influenza vaccine.

The CDR3 loop reads CASSSGSGAGELFF. CDR3 in DNA: TGCGCCAGCAGTTCCGGTAGCGGGGCCGGGGAGCTGTTTTTT. The chain has TRBV10-1 and TRBJ2-2, with 8 bases aligning to TRBD2. V trimming: 5 bases; J trimming: 6 bases; junction bases outside the gene matches: 5. CDR3 size: 14 residues. Germline CDR1 is WNHNN and CDR2 is SYGVQD (reference sequence).